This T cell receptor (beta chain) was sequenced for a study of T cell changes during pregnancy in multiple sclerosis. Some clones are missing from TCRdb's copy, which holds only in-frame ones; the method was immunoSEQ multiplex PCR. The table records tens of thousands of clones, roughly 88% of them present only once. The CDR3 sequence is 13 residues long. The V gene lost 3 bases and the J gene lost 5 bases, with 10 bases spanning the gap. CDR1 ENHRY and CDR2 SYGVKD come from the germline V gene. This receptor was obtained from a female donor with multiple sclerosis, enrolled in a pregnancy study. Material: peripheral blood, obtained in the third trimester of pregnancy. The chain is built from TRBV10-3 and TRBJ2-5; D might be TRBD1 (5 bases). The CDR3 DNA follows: TGTGCCATCAGTGAATTTAAGGGGGAGACCCAGTACTTC. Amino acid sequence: CAISEFKGETQYF.